This T cell receptor beta chain was obtained from a study of T-cell reconstitution after alpha-beta-depleted transplantation in children. V lost 6 bases and J lost 16, with 22 bases in between. The CDR3 consists of 13 residues. From germline, CDR1 is MDHEN and CDR2 SYDVKM. This clonotype appeared many times. Its antigen is still unknown. Study-wide results and caveats: The study reportedly traced alpha-beta T cells about two months after transplant to several hundred expanded graft clones. Some patients' high day-60 TCRbeta diversity was traced to surviving recipient T cells and thymic progenitors. The main origin of T-cell counts and diversity one year after transplant was newly produced T cells.

During its preparation, the TCRbeta library received unique molecular identifiers. MiXCR was run by TCRdb on the PCR reads, yielding one entry per CDR3 protein. Of 200,000 to 300,000 distinct CDR3 sequences in the sample, under 9.5% were seen once. This specimen consisted of PBMCs, mostly from graft donor cells, obtained 180 days after TCRalphabeta/CD19-depleted stem cell transplant. The chain has TRBV28 and TRBJ2-1, with a possible D match to TRBD1 (6 bases). This TCR derives from a male patient between 5 and 17 years old who had a stem cell transplant for acute lymphoblastic leukemia, so the T cells may come from the graft donor. CDR3 DNA sequence: TGTGCCAGCAGCACCCCCACCGGTGGCAGGGGATTCTTC. It specifies CASSTPTGGRGFF.